This TCR beta chain was captured by sequencing in a study of regulatory T cells in long-lasting Graves disease. Study summary: Prior antithyroid drug treatment in newly diagnosed Graves' patients lasted under 3 months. Study conclusions and caveats: Persistent disease preferred TRBV28, TRBJ1-2 and TRBJ2-5; new disease, TRBV20-1 and TRBJ2-1. Sample size was small, which may have lowered accuracy. Patients with persistent disease shared under 3,500 public clonotypes, outpacing the 900 to 1,000 shared by new patients.

Indicated time point: newly diagnosed GD, antithyroid drugs for less than 3 months. TCR sequences were obtained from RNA taken from PBMCs. This clonotype was counted ten times or more. Its antigen is unidentified. Libraries of TCR beta came from iRepertoire HTBI primers plus Arm-PCR of CDR3 regions. TCRdb ran MiXCR on the multiplex PCR reads and lists one entry per CDR3 protein. The sample lists approximately 310,000 distinct CDR3 sequences, over 15% occurring once. The CDR3 has 16 amino acids. CDR1 is LGHNT and CDR2 is FRNRAP in the germline V gene. V shed 6 bases and J 5 bases; nucleotides not matched to a gene: 9.

The sequence came from a female donor with Graves disease. This specimen was peripheral blood mononuclear cells (PBMCs), taken at new diagnosis, from a patient treated with antithyroid drugs. This chain uses TRBV12-5 with TRBJ2-1; the match to TRBD2 covers 11 bases. The CDR3 loop is CASGPLPSGRHNEQFF. The DNA for the CDR3 is TGTGCTAGTGGCCCCCTCCCTAGCGGGAGGCACAATGAGCAGTTCTTC.